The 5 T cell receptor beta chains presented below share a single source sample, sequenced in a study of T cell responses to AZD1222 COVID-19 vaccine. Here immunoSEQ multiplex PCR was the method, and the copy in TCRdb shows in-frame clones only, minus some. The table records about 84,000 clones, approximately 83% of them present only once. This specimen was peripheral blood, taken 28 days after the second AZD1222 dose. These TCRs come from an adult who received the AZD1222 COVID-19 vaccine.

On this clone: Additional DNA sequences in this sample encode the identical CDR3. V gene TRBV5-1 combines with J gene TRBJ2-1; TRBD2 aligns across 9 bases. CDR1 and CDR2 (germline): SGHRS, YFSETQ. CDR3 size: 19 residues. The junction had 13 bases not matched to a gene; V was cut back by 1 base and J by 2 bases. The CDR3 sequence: CASSLLIVGVAGAYNEQFF. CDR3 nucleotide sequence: TGCGCCAGCAGCTTGCTTATCGTGGGGGTAGCGGGGGCCTACAATGAGCAGTTCTTC.

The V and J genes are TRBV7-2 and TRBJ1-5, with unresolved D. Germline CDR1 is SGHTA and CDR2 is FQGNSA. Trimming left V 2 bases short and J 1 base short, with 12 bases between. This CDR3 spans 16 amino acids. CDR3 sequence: CASSLFAGRSNQPQHF. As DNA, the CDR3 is TGTGCCAGCAGCTTATTTGCGGGTCGAAGCAATCAGCCCCAGCATTTT.

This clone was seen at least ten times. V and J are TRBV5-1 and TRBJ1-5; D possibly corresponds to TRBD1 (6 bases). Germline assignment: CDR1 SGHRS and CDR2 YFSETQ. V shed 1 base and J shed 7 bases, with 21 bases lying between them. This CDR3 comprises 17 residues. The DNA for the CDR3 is TGCGCCAGCAGCTTGTACGGGGACACAAGTTCGGGGCAGCCCCAGCATTTT. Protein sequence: CASSLYGDTSSGQPQHF.

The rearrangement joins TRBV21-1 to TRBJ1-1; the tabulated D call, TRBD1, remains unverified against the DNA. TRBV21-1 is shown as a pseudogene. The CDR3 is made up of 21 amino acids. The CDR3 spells CASSKWSVFGATFFANTEAFF. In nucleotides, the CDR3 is TGTGCCAGCAGCAAATGGAGTGTCTTTGGGGCAACTTTCTTCGCTAACACTGAAGCTTTCTTT.

The CDR3 sequence: CASSLGTVRITSTGANVLTF. The CDR3, as DNA: TGTGCCAGCAGCCTTGGGACAGTCAGGATAACTTCTACTGGGGCCAACGTCCTGACTTTC. The chain joins TRBV7-8 to TRBJ2-6; the match to TRBD1 covers 7 bases. CDR3 length: 20 residues. Germline-derived CDR1 and CDR2 are SGHVS and FQNEAQ. The trim removed 5 bases at V and 2 bases at J, leaving 18 bases unmatched.